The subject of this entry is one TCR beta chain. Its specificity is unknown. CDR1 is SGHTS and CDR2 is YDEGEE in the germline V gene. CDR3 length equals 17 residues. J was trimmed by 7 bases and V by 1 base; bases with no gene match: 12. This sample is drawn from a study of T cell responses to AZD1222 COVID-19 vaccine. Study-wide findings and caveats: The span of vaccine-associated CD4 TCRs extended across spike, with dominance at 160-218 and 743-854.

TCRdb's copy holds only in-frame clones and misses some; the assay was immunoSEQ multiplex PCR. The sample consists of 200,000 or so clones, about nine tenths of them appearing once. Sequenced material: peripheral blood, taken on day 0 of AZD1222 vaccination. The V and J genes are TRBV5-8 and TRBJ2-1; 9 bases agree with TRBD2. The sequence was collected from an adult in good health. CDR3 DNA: TGTGCCAGCAGCTTGTTGGGGCGACTAGCGGCGAGTAATGAGCAGTTCTTC. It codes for CASSLLGRLAASNEQFF. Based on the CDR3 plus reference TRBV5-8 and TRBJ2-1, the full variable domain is EAGVTQSPTHLIKTRGQQATLRCSPISGHTSVYWYQQALGLGLQFLLWYDEGEERNRGNFPPRFSGRQFPNYSSELNVNALELEDSALYLCASSLLGRLAASNEQFFGPGTRLTVL.